A selection of T cell receptor beta chains follows, all from one sample in a study of monozygotic twins with cystic fibrosis. Profiled with immunoSEQ multiplex PCR; TCRdb holds only in-frame clones, not every one. Seen here are about 32,000 clones, 96% observed once, and the top ten hold 0.15% to 0.2%. The sequenced sample consisted of blood. The receptors were gathered from a girl aged 2 to 10 with cystic fibrosis. The CDR3 runs from the conserved cysteine through the conserved F or W. D genes are given only for firm matches. Size is stated for part of the rows, as once, few or many counts, or as a class when the clone is expanded.

d_call	v_call	j_call	clone_size	cdr3_nt	cdr3_aa
-	TRBV2	TRBJ2-7	-	TGTGCCAGCAGTCTTGGACTAACACTTAGCGAGCAGTACTTC	CASSLGLTLSEQYF
TRBD1	TRBV25-1	TRBJ1-2	-	TGTGCCAGCAGTCGCGGACAGGGGAACTATGGCTACACCTTC	CASSRGQGNYGYTF
-	TRBV5-6	TRBJ1-2	-	TGTGCCAGCAGCTTTCTCTCAGGTTCTGCCTATGGCTACACCTTC	CASSFLSGSAYGYTF
-	TRBV4-1	TRBJ2-7	-	TGCGCCAGCAGCCAAGACGGGGGAGGAAGCTCCTACGAGCAGTACTTC	CASSQDGGGSSYEQYF
TRBD1	TRBV5-1	TRBJ1-3	-	TGCGCCAGCAGCTTGGAGGGGGCACTCGGAAACACCATATATTTT	CASSLEGALGNTIYF
-	TRBV1	TRBJ1-6	-	TGCACCAGCAGCCAACGGGTTCCCTCACCCCTCCACTTT	CTSSQRVPSPLHF
-	TRBV7-6	TRBJ1-5	-	TGTGCCAGCAGTGCCTCTAGCAATCAGCCCCAGCATTTT	CASSASSNQPQHF
TRBD2	TRBV18	TRBJ2-2	-	TGTGCCAGCTCACCCCCTCAGGGAGGGACCGGGGAGCTGTTTTTT	CASSPPQGGTGELFF
-	TRBV5-6	TRBJ1-1	-	TGTGCCAGCACCATTTTGGCCTATAGCAGTGACACTGAAGCTTTCTTT	CASTILAYSSDTEAFF
-	TRBV2	TRBJ1-1	-	TGTGCCAGCACCCCGGGTCCAGGGGACACTGAAGCTTTCTTT	CASTPGPGDTEAFF
-	TRBV4-2	TRBJ1-2	-	TGTGCCAGCAGCCAAGGAAATGGGGATGGCTACACCTTC	CASSQGNGDGYTF
-	TRBV19	TRBJ1-3	-	TGTGCCAGTAGTATAAAAGGGGGAAACACCATATATTTT	CASSIKGGNTIYF
-	TRBV28	TRBJ1-5	-	TGTGCCAGCAGTCAAAGGGAGGGTTATCGGCCCCAGCATTTT	CASSQREGYRPQHF
-	TRBV5-1	TRBJ2-7	-	TGCGCCAGCAGCTTGAGGCAATACGAGCAGTACTTC	CASSLRQYEQYF
-	TRBV9	TRBJ1-2	few	TGTGCCAGCAGCATTGGGACTGATTATGGCTACACCTTC	CASSIGTDYGYTF
-	TRBV2	TRBJ2-2	-	TGTGCCAGCAGTGTTCAGGGGACGAACACCGGGGAGCTGTTTTTT	CASSVQGTNTGELFF
-	TRBV19	TRBJ1-4	-	TGTGCCAGTAGTATGCCCAGGTTCGGAGGAAAACTGTTTTTT	CASSMPRFGGKLFF
-	TRBV4-1	TRBJ2-5	once	TGCGCCAGCAGCCAAGGGTCGGGAACCTCCTACCTCCAAGAGACCCAGTACTTC	CASSQGSGTSYLQETQYF
-	TRBV11-2	TRBJ1-3	-	TGTGCCAGCAGCGCTCGGGGGAACTCTGGAAACACCATATATTTT	CASSARGNSGNTIYF
-	TRBV25-1	TRBJ1-2	-	TGTGCCAGCAGTGATCATCCAGGGAACTATGGCTACACCTTC	CASSDHPGNYGYTF
-	TRBV6-5	TRBJ2-1	-	TGTGCCAGCAGTTACTCGAATAGGTGGGGGACCAATGAGCAGTTCTTC	CASSYSNRWGTNEQFF
TRBD1	TRBV5-1	TRBJ2-1	-	TGCGCCAGCAGCTCGGGACAGGGGATATACAATGAGCAGTTCTTC	CASSSGQGIYNEQFF
TRBD1	TRBV15	TRBJ1-4	-	TGTGCCACCAGCAGAGAAATTGGAGGGGGCGTAGAAAAACTGTTTTTT	CATSREIGGGVEKLFF
-	TRBV7-2	TRBJ2-1	-	TGTGCCAGCAGCTTAGACTGGAGCTCCTACAATGAGCAGTTCTTC	CASSLDWSSYNEQFF
-	TRBV9	TRBJ1-4	-	TGTGCCAGCAGCTTAGATCAAGGAGCAACTAATGAAAAACTGTTTTTT	CASSLDQGATNEKLFF
TRBD1	TRBV19	TRBJ1-5	few	TGTGCCAGTAACCCGACGACAGGGATCGGTACCCAGCCCCAGCATTTT	CASNPTTGIGTQPQHF
TRBD1	TRBV6-1	TRBJ1-1	-	TGTGCCAGCAGCCATAAAACAGGGGGGAACACTGAAGCTTTCTTT	CASSHKTGGNTEAFF
-	TRBV7-3	TRBJ2-5	-	TGTGCCAGCAGTCGGGGTCTTCAAGAGACCCAGTACTTC	CASSRGLQETQYF